This T cell receptor beta chain was obtained from a study of blood T cell repertoires in COVID-19. Study context: Samples taken during acute and convalescent COVID-19 were collected in the United States, Italy and Spain. PBMCs, B-cell-depleted T cells, or T cells provided the cDNA or gDNA that made up the material.

Study processing details: It was from reference gene primer amplification that nucleated cell counts were estimated. Profiling relied on immunoSEQ multiplex PCR, and the TCRdb table lists in-frame clones only, not all of them. V and J calls and clone size come straight from that table; D and trimming were deduced from the DNA. Among fewer than 95,000 clones, 70% to 90% were seen once, and the ten largest hold about 0.51%. This clone appeared once. Germline values: CDR1 SGHDN, CDR2 FVKESK. Trimming shortened V by 0 bases and J by 8 bases, and 10 bases separated the two germline ends. The CDR3 spans 13 residues.

Sequencing was done on a sample of peripheral blood. The TCR sequence derives from a man in his fifties or sixties with acute or convalescent COVID-19. This chain links TRBV14 with TRBJ1-2, with a tentative D call TRBD1 (5 bases). CDR3 protein: CASSQDGGVGYTF. The CDR3 bases are TGTGCCAGCAGCCAAGATGGAGGGGTCGGCTACACCTTC.